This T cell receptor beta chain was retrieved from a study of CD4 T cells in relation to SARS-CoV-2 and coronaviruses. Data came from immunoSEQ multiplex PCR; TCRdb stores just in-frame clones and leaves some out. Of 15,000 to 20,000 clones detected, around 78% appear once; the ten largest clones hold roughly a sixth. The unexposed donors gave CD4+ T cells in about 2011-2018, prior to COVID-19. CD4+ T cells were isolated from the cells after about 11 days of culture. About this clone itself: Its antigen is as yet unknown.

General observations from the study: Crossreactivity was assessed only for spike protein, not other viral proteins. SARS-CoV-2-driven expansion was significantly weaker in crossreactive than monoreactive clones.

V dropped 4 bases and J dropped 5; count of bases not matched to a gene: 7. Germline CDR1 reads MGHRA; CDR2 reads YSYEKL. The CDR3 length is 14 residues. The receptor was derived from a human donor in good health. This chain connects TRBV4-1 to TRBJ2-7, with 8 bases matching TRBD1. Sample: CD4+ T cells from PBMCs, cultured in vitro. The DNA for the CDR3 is TGCGCCAGCAGCCTCTCAGGGGGCTTCAACGAGCAGTACTTC. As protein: CASSLSGGFNEQYF.